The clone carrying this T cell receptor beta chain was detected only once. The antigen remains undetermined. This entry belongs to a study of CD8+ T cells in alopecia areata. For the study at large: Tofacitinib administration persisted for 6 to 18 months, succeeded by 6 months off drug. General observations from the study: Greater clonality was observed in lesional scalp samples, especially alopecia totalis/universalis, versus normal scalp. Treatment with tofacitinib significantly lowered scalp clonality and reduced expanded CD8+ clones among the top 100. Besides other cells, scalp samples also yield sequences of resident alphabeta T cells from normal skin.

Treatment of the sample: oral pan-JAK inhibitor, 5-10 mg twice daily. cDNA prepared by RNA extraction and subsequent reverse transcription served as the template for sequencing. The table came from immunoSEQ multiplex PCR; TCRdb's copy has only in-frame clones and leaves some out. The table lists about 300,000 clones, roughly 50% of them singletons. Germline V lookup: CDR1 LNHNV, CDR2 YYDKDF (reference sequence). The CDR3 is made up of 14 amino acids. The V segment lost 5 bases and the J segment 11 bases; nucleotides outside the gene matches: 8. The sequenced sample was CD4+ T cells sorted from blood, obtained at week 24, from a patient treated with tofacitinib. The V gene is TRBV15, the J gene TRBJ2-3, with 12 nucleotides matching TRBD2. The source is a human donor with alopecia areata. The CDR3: CATSPPLAGGGQYF. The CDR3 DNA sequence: TGTGCCACCAGCCCCCCACTAGCGGGGGGAGGGCAGTATTTT.